This entry is about one T cell receptor beta chain. Every naive CD8 library was made from between 20,000 and 1,000,000 sorted cells with 10%, 30% or 50% RNA. This sample was taken from a study of molecular identifiers for immune sequencing clone quantification. Trimming removed 0 bases at V and 4 bases at J, with 12 bases between. From germline, CDR1 is LGHNA and CDR2 YNFKEQ. The length of the CDR3 is 16 residues. For bulk TCR libraries, previously described methods and listed TCR primers were used. MiXCR, applied by TCRdb to the PCR reads, yields one record per CDR3 protein. Among some 100,000 distinct CDR3 sequences, roughly 34% were seen once, and the ten largest hold roughly 4.2%.

The chain links TRBV4-2 to TRBJ2-2; D may be TRBD1 (6 bases). Input material: naive CD8+ T cells from blood, with Jurkat cell RNA spiked in. Subset described: FACS-sorted CD8+CD4-CCR7+CD45RA+ naive T cells. This sequence originates from a human donor in good health. Some libraries in this study had Jurkat cell RNA spiked in. CDR3 sequence: CASSQEGARGTGELFF. The CDR3 region has the DNA TGTGCCAGCAGCCAAGAGGGGGCGCGTGGCACCGGGGAGCTGTTTTTT.